This TCR beta chain is drawn from a study of T cells after yellow fever vaccination. MiXCR, run by TCRdb on the 5' RACE reads, gives a single entry per CDR3 protein. The sample lists fewer than 100,000 distinct CDR3 sequences; about 8.4% were seen once. The CDR3 has 13 amino acids. The V and J ends lost 3 bases and 8 bases respectively, with 13 bases between them. CDR1 and CDR2 (germline): SGHAT, FQNNGV. Sample: CD8+ T cells not binding an NS4B(214-222) dextramer, sorted from PBMCs, taken around 16 days after the first yellow fever vaccination. The chain uses TRBV11-2 and TRBJ1-2, with a weak D call TRBD1 (6 bases). This receptor was taken from a man younger than 30 who received the YFV17D yellow fever vaccine. The CDR3 reads CASSFPRGAGYTF. The CDR3 DNA is TGTGCCAGCAGCTTCCCCAGGGGCGCGGGCTACACCTTC. The full variable domain, with the rest looked up from reference TRBV11-2 and TRBJ1-2, is EAGVAQSPRYKIIEKRQSVAFWCNPISGHATLYWYQQILGQGPKLLIQFQNNGVVDDSQLPKDRFSAERLKGVDSTLKIQPAKLEDSAVYLCASSFPRGAGYTFGSGTRLTVV.